The 20 T cell receptor beta chains below were found in one sample sequenced in a study of T cells after posttransplantation cyclophosphamide. Only in-frame clones appear in the TCRdb table, and some are missing; sequencing was by immunoSEQ multiplex PCR. The sample includes some 49,000 clones, roughly nine tenths of them seen just once. The sample comprised PBMCs. The receptors were sampled from a woman aged 45-59 years in good health and a related stem cell transplant donor.

The chain joins TRBV11-2 to TRBJ2-7; TRBD1 agrees at 9 bases. The V gene's germline CDR1 is SGHAT and CDR2 FQNNGV. V trimming: 3 bases; J trimming: 2 bases; junction bases outside the gene matches: 2. The CDR3 runs to 14 residues. As DNA, the CDR3 is TGTGCCAGCAGCTTCGGACAGGGGACCTACGAGCAGTACTTC. Protein product: CASSFGQGTYEQYF.

The chain couples TRBV7-9 to TRBJ2-1; the match to TRBD1 covers 8 bases. The junction had 8 bases not matched to a gene; V was cut back by 5 bases and J by 5 bases. Germline CDR1 is SEHNR and CDR2 is FQNEAQ (reference sequence). There are 15 residues in the CDR3. The chain's CDR3 is CASSPRDRIDNEQFF. CDR3 coding DNA: TGTGCCAGCAGCCCCCGGGACAGGATAGACAATGAGCAGTTCTTC.

This chain links TRBV5-1 with TRBJ1-1, with TRBD1 matching 7 bases. CDR1 is SGHRS, CDR2 YFSETQ, per germline. The CDR3 loop spans 16 amino acids. Germline trimming cut 5 bases from V and 2 bases from J; bases unmatched to any gene: 12. The CDR3 reads CASSGGLRGPNTEAFF. The CDR3, as DNA: TGCGCCAGCAGTGGCGGGTTAAGGGGGCCTAACACTGAAGCTTTCTTT. The variable domain in full, with the rest retrieved from reference TRBV5-1 and TRBJ1-1, is KAGVTQTPRYLIKTRGQQVTLSCSPISGHRSVSWYQQTPGQGLQFLFEYFSETQRNKGNFPGRFSGRQFSNSRSEMNVSTLELGDSALYLCASSGGLRGPNTEAFFGQGTRLTVV.

The chain combines TRBV5-1 with TRBJ2-1, with 8 bases identical to TRBD1. The CDR3 contains 15 residues. Germline CDR1 is SGHRS and CDR2 is YFSETQ. After removal of 1 base from V and 7 bases from J, the junction contained 7 bases not matched to a gene. DNA of the CDR3: TGCGCCAGCAGCTTGAGTGGGGACAGGACAAATGAGCAGTTCTTC. Residues: CASSLSGDRTNEQFF.

This chain connects TRBV10-3 to TRBJ2-5; no clear D. Germline V gene lookup returns CDR1 ENHRY and CDR2 SYGVKD. This CDR3 has 13 amino acids. Trimming took off 6 bases at V and 5 bases at J, with 13 bases between the two ends. The CDR3 DNA follows: TGTGCCATCAGCGACCCGCCCGGGGAGACCCAGTACTTC. This codes for CAISDPPGETQYF.

This chain connects TRBV6-4 to TRBJ2-1; the match to TRBD2 covers 9 bases. V lost 3 bases and J lost 5; bases outside the gene matches: 2. The CDR3 consists of 14 residues. Germline assignment: CDR1 MRHNA and CDR2 SNTAGT. Here the CDR3 DNA reads TGTGCCAGCAGTGAACTAGCGGGCAACAATGAGCAGTTCTTC. It is translated as CASSELAGNNEQFF.

V gene TRBV19 combines with J gene TRBJ2-1; 9 bases fit TRBD1. J was trimmed by 3 bases and V by 2 bases; bases with no gene match: 8. The CDR3 consists of 17 residues. CDR1 and CDR2 from the germline V gene are LNHDA and SQIVND (reference sequence). CDR3 residues: CASSIPPDRGNYNEQFF. CDR3 DNA sequence: TGTGCCAGTAGTATACCCCCCGACAGGGGGAACTACAATGAGCAGTTCTTC.

This chain uses TRBV5-6 with TRBJ2-7, with 11 bases lining up with TRBD2. The V and J ends lost 3 bases and 5 bases, in that order; junction bases with no gene match: 4. The germline V gene encodes CDR1 SGHDT and CDR2 YYEEEE. This CDR3 is 14 amino acids long. This chain's CDR3 is CASSWGSGRDEQYF. Here the CDR3 DNA reads TGTGCCAGCAGCTGGGGTAGCGGGAGGGACGAGCAGTACTTC.

J is TRBJ1-1 and V is TRBV28, with D perhaps matching TRBD1 (5 bases). Trimming shortened V by 4 bases and J by 4 bases, and 16 bases separated the two germline ends. The CDR3 has 15 amino acids. Germline CDR1 MDHEN, CDR2 SYDVKM. CDR3 sequence reads: CASSSVGRGGTEAFF. The CDR3 region has the DNA TGTGCCAGCAGTTCCGTGGGGCGGGGAGGCACTGAAGCTTTCTTT.

Here the CDR3 reads CASSPSPSGRSTDTQYF. DNA for the CDR3: TGTGCCAGCAGCCCGAGCCCTTCCGGGAGGAGCACAGATACGCAGTATTTT. The chain employs TRBV9 and TRBJ2-3; 7 bases are a match to TRBD2. V was pared by 4 bases and J by 0 bases, with 11 bases of the junction left unmatched. This CDR3 spans 17 amino acids. CDR1 is SGDLS and CDR2 is YYNGEE in the germline V gene.

This clone was recorded once. V and J are TRBV19 and TRBJ1-2; 7 bases line up with TRBD1. There are 14 residues in the CDR3. Per germline, CDR1 LNHDA and CDR2 SQIVND (reference sequence). Trimming removed 2 bases from V and 11 bases from J; junction bases left unmatched: 11. The CDR3 region has the DNA TGTGCCAGTAGTATACGGGGGACAGATGTGGATTACACCTTC. Translated: CASSIRGTDVDYTF.

The CDR3: CASSQVAGHTEAFF. The CDR3 DNA reads TGCGCCAGCAGCCAAGTGGCGGGACACACTGAAGCTTTCTTT. J is TRBJ1-1 and V is TRBV4-1; D is perhaps TRBD1 (5 bases). V was shortened by 1 base and J by 3 bases, with 9 bases between the two germline ends. The CDR3 totals 14 residues. CDR1 MGHRA and CDR2 YSYEKL come from the germline V gene.

The gene calls are TRBV7-2 and TRBJ1-2; D uncertain. The V and J ends lost 2 bases and 0 bases respectively, with 7 bases between them. Looked up from germline, CDR1 is SGHTA and CDR2 is FQGNSA. The CDR3 runs 14 residues. CDR3 sequence reads: CASSLITANYGYTF. DNA of the CDR3: TGTGCCAGCAGCTTAATCACAGCTAACTATGGCTACACCTTC.

The chain recombines TRBV18 with TRBJ1-1, with D hard to call. The CDR3 has 17 residues. Germline values: CDR1 KGHSH, CDR2 LQKENI. V gave up 2 bases and J gave up 0 bases, with 16 bases separating them. The CDR3 sequence is CASSPSTLPLMNTEAFF. In DNA form, the CDR3 reads TGTGCCAGCTCACCATCTACCCTGCCCCTCATGAACACTGAAGCTTTCTTT.

This chain connects TRBV5-1 to TRBJ1-3; D gene unclear. CDR1 SGHRS and CDR2 YFSETQ come from the germline V gene. Trimming took 0 bases from V and 9 from J, leaving 34 bases between them. The CDR3 loop spans 21 amino acids. The CDR3 DNA sequence: TGCGCCAGCAGCTTGGCCGGCGGACCGAGTACGCCTGCCGGGGTATCAGGCACCATATATTTT. As protein: CASSLAGGPSTPAGVSGTIYF.

This clone was seen once. The chain is built from TRBV6-5 and TRBJ1-2, with TRBD1 as a possible D gene (5 bases). This CDR3 contains 15 residues. With 7 bases removed from V and 4 bases from J, the gap between germline ends came to 19 bases. From germline, CDR1 is MNHEY and CDR2 SVGAGI. The chain's CDR3 is CASTDSAGAIYGYTF. The CDR3 coding sequence is TGTGCCAGCACCGACTCCGCTGGGGCCATCTATGGCTACACCTTC.

The CDR3 is CASSSAVAGGGGYTF. Here the CDR3 DNA reads TGCGCCAGCAGCTCGGCCGTGGCAGGGGGCGGTGGCTACACCTTC. V usage is TRBV5-1 and J usage is TRBJ1-2, with TRBD1 matching over 8 bases. Germline trimming cut 3 bases from V and 7 bases from J; bases unmatched to any gene: 11. The germline gives CDR1 SGHRS, CDR2 YFSETQ. There are 15 residues in the CDR3.

This sequence joins TRBV10-1 and TRBJ2-7; D may be TRBD2 (6 bases). The germline V gene has CDR1 WNHNN and CDR2 SYGVQD (reference sequence). This CDR3 spans 12 amino acids. V dropped 6 bases and J dropped 5 bases, with 11 bases sitting between them. CDR3 protein: CASSRSGDEQYF. The CDR3 bases are TGCGCCAGCAGCCGTTCGGGGGACGAGCAGTACTTC.

The gene calls are TRBV6-6 and TRBJ2-1, with D maybe TRBD1 (5 bases). The V and J ends lost 5 bases and 0 bases respectively, with 11 bases between them. The CDR3 consists of 15 residues. The germline gives CDR1 MNHNY, CDR2 SVGAGI (reference sequence). The CDR3 is CASSPTGFSYNEQFF. The CDR3 coding sequence is TGTGCCAGCAGTCCCACAGGATTCTCCTACAATGAGCAGTTCTTC.

The J gene is TRBJ1-1, the V gene TRBV7-8; the D is unclear. Germline lookup yields CDR1 SGHVS and CDR2 FQNEAQ. The CDR3 has 16 amino acids. The V end was cut by 1 base, the J end by 1 base, with 13 bases between. The CDR3 loop reads CASSLDVLAENTEAFF. The CDR3 nucleotides are TGTGCCAGCAGCTTAGACGTCTTGGCAGAGAACACTGAAGCTTTCTTT.